This T cell receptor (beta chain) was obtained from a study of long-term antiretroviral therapy in people with HIV (dated by TCRdb to 2021 to 2024). The study in broad terms: The earliest samples were collected about a decade before the 2015 WHO recommendation for immediate ART, when ART was typically delayed until CD4 counts fell. No cross-contamination during QIAcube processing was seen in test extractions of a monoclonal T-cell line run alongside 33 polyclonal samples. The cohort contributed fewer than 200 cryopreserved PBMC samples from about 30 adults with confirmed HIV infection, collected serially over a mean of approximately six years (range 1-12). Of the approximately 30 participants with HIV, about a dozen were female. A retrospective serial study tested whether changes in peripheral blood TRB repertoire composition and diversity were associated with ART initiation and durable HIV suppression. Overall study results and their limits: ART initiation was associated with a significant increase in TRB diversity, but diversity stayed significantly below transplant donor controls even after long-term ART. The samples span the years 2004 to 2017, and the ART regimens used may be less effective than current regimens. Compared with controls, HIV repertoires had narrower CDR3 length ranges, and the network structure pointed to an antigen-experienced repertoire that shifted only slightly toward naive after ART. At every time point, the repertoire was dominated by expanded TRB clones first identified before ART initiation, although this dominance fluctuated and, in many PLHIV, declined after ART. Inferences about post-ART repertoire changes were limited because no data were available on ART adherence, viral resistance or therapy changes. Because PBMC availability was limited, only the TCR beta chain was sequenced, with no alpha chain pairing. Because cell numbers in pre-ART samples were limited, unsorted PBMC were profiled instead of sorted CD4+ and CD8+ T cells.

The CDR1 and CDR2 encoded by the germline V gene are SNHLY and FYNNEI. The CDR3 contains 14 residues, cysteine and phenylalanine counted. Just CDR3 DNA is preserved here, 42 bases in frame from base 1. V is pared back by 1 base and J by 9 bases, with 10 bases lying between the germline termini. Sequencing of the TRB variable region was done with the immunoSEQ hsTCRB v3.0 assay at survey level resolution. A depth of roughly 35,000-50,000 T-cell genomes per sample was targeted for TRB sequencing. An Illumina MiSeq with a v3 150-cycle kit was used to sequence the pooled TRB libraries. The study's processing was this. Repertoire analysis ran in R within a reproducible Nextflow workflow covering QC, data transformation and analysis. LymphoSeq2, an R package for exploring AIRR-Seq data, was used to implement the custom analyses. Several samples that yielded fewer than 5000 total TRB sequences were excluded, so that 200 or so HIV repertoires were analyzed. Among the 180 to 200 retained HIV repertoires, approximately 57 were collected before ART initiation and fewer than 150 were collected after ART initiation. Repertoires were downsampled to 5000 TRB nucleotide sequences, with summary statistics averaged over 100 downsampling iterations. TRB sequences were retained for analysis only if CDR3 regions of at least seven amino acids were present. Diversity was assessed using a clonality score derived from Shannon entropy and using the Gini coefficient. In the repertoire networks, any two of the top 5000 CDR3 amino acid sequences were connected whenever the two sequences differed by an edit distance of one. For TRB CDR3 amino acid sequences, antigen specificity groups and MHC restriction were predicted with GLIPH2. To flag known CMV, EBV, HIV or tissue antigen associations, CDR3 amino acid sequences were matched against VDJdb and McPAS-TCR. Pre-ART, post-ART and control groups were compared with Wilcoxon signed-rank tests and Holm-Bonferroni correction. TCRdb obtained this table from immuneACCESS and retained in-frame rearrangements with V and J assigned. These tables miss some clones; where compared with another copy, unresolved V genes account for less than half of the shortfall, and the remainder is unexplained. The D gene and trimming were derived from the DNA, and the V and J assignments and clone size from that table. This sample lists approximately 20,000 clones; approximately 84% were detected once. Together, the top ten hold roughly 8% of the sample.

Comments on this clone: Its specific antigen is unknown. No much larger clone exists at a distance of one base, and base qualities are not known.

Participants were included only if at least one PBMC sample before ART initiation and at least two post-ART samples were available. Treatment was received in the United States of America by all participants with HIV. Before DNA extraction, cryopreserved samples containing 1-10 million PBMC were thawed and washed. At the time of the earliest PBMC sample, participants with HIV were aged between about 20 and 60 years. Each participant contributed PBMC samples from 1-4 timepoints before ART initiation and 2-8 timepoints after ART initiation, with a median of 7 samples. Serial HIV viral load, CD4+ T-cell count, ART history and demographic data were obtained for every participant. Genomic DNA was extracted from unsorted PBMC with a Qiagen kit on a QIAcube, processed in batches of 12 samples.

The material sequenced was unsorted PBMCs, taken 0.9 years after starting antiretroviral therapy. This sequence uses TRBV2 and TRBJ2-6; the D gene lacks a confident call. The receptor comes from a man aged 18 to 29 with HIV. The nucleotide sequence reads TGTGCCAGCAGTGAAGGCCTTTCGGGCAACGTCCTGACTTTC. This codes for CASSEGLSGNVLTF.